Listed here are 22 T cell receptor beta chains from one sample, sequenced in a study of shared clonotypes between healthy human individuals. Method: immunoSEQ multiplex PCR; TCRdb's copy keeps in-frame clones and lacks some. The sample shows approximately 2.3 million clones, 85% to 95% of them seen only once. Sequenced material: naive CD4+ T cells from PBMCs. Subset described: CD45RA+ positively selected. These receptors were collected from a man in his late teens or twenties in good health. Some clones in this sample may be carry-over from other donors' samples.

The gene calls are TRBV7-2 and TRBJ2-5; TRBD1 aligns across 9 bases. The CDR3 is made up of 14 amino acids. J gave up 5 bases and V 5 bases, and 6 bases lay outside the gene matches. Germline lookup yields CDR1 SGHTA and CDR2 FQGNSA. The CDR3 nucleotides are TGTGCCAGCAGCCGGGACAGGGTCGCGGAGACCCAGTACTTC. Its protein product is CASSRDRVAETQYF.

This rearrangement joins TRBV6-5 to TRBJ2-7; maybe TRBD2 (5 bases). This CDR3 has 13 amino acids. The ends were cut back, 6 bases at V and 2 bases at J, with 11 bases in the middle. Per germline, CDR1 MNHEY and CDR2 SVGAGI. DNA for the CDR3: TGTGCCAGCAGAGCGGACTCAACCTACGAGCAGTACTTC. Its translation: CASRADSTYEQYF.

The gene calls are TRBV19 and TRBJ2-2; 8 bases align to TRBD2. After removal of 9 bases from V and 4 bases from J, the junction contained 13 bases not matched to a gene. Germline CDR1 reads LNHDA; CDR2 reads SQIVND (reference sequence). There are 16 residues in the CDR3. The CDR3 reads CASQSSGTRLTGELFF. DNA of the CDR3: TGTGCCAGCCAAAGCAGTGGGACTAGACTCACCGGGGAGCTGTTTTTT.

The chain has TRBV6-1 and TRBJ2-3, with 9 bases matching TRBD2. The CDR3 spans 14 residues. Germline CDR1 MNHNS, CDR2 SASEGT. The V segment lost 4 bases and the J segment 5 bases; nucleotides outside the gene matches: 4. As DNA, the CDR3 is TGTGCCAGCAGTGGGACTAGCGTGTTAGATACGCAGTATTTT. It is translated as CASSGTSVLDTQYF.

This clone was picked up one time. V usage is TRBV6-1 and J usage is TRBJ2-7, with 10 nucleotides matching TRBD1. Germline V gene sequence: CDR1 MNHNS, CDR2 SASEGT. The CDR3 is 16 amino acids. V was pared by 4 bases and J by 3 bases, with 9 bases of the junction left unmatched. Here the CDR3 reads CASSVGDRGFLYEQYF. The CDR3 DNA reads TGTGCCAGCAGTGTTGGGGACAGGGGATTCCTCTACGAGCAGTACTTC.

The CDR3 loop reads CSVETSGPTYEQYF. CDR3 sequence (DNA): TGCAGCGTTGAAACGTCAGGCCCAACCTACGAGCAGTACTTC. This chain connects TRBV29-1 to TRBJ2-7; D unclear. The germline V and J ends were trimmed by 2 bases and 2 bases, with 13 bases remaining between them. There are 14 residues in the CDR3. Germline V gene data show CDR1 as SQVTM and CDR2 as ANQGSEA.

The V and J genes are TRBV28 and TRBJ1-3; 7 nucleotides line up with TRBD1. The V and J ends lost 6 bases and 0 bases, in that order; junction bases with no gene match: 2. This CDR3 has 14 residues. CDR1 is MDHEN and CDR2 is SYDVKM in the germline V gene. This CDR3 reads CASRDRVSGNTIYF. The CDR3 DNA follows: TGTGCCAGCAGAGACAGGGTCTCTGGAAACACCATATATTTT.

The chain is built from TRBV11-1 and TRBJ1-2; D not certain. CDR1 is SGHAT and CDR2 is FQDESV in the germline V gene (reference sequence). The CDR3 length is 11 residues. V lost 0 bases to trimming and J lost 13 bases, with 9 bases between them. CDR3 sequence: CASSLAWRGTF. CDR3 nucleotides: TGTGCCAGCAGCTTAGCTTGGCGCGGCACCTTC.

The DNA for the CDR3 is TGCAGCGGGACCCCCGGGACGGATACCACAGATACGCAGTATTTT. It codes for CSGTPGTDTTDTQYF. This rearrangement joins TRBV29-1 to TRBJ2-3, with D tentatively TRBD1 or TRBD2 (5 bases each). Germline values: CDR1 SQVTM, CDR2 ANQGSEA. V gave up 7 bases and J gave up 2 bases, with 19 bases separating them. CDR3 length: 15 residues.

This clone was counted a few times. The chain has TRBV28 and TRBJ1-2, with a tentative D call TRBD1 (5 bases). There are 12 residues in the CDR3. Trimming stripped 2 bases from V and 7 bases from J, with 8 bases between. Germline V gives CDR1 MDHEN, CDR2 SYDVKM. For the CDR3, the DNA is TGTGCCAGCAGTTTAACACAGGCTGGCTACACCTTC. It translates to CASSLTQAGYTF.

V and J are TRBV5-4 and TRBJ1-4; D call uncertain. CDR1 is SGHNT and CDR2 is YYREEE in the germline V gene (reference sequence). V lost 5 bases, J lost 4 bases, and 6 bases lay in between. This CDR3 contains 12 residues. CDR3 sequence: CASSSFNEKLFF. The DNA for the CDR3 is TGTGCCAGCAGTTCCTTTAATGAAAAACTGTTTTTT.

V and J are TRBV5-4 and TRBJ1-2, with TRBD1 matching over 12 bases. The CDR3 has 14 residues. V lost 4 bases, J lost 6 bases, and 4 bases stayed unmatched. The V gene's germline CDR1 is SGHNT and CDR2 YYREEE (reference sequence). CDR3 coding DNA: TGTGCCAGCAGCGAGGGACAGGGGGCGGATGGCTACACCTTC. This translates into CASSEGQGADGYTF.

J is TRBJ2-1 and V is TRBV6-5; TRBD1 aligns across 7 bases. The germline gives CDR1 MNHEY, CDR2 SVGAGI. There are 16 residues in the CDR3. The V segment lost 4 bases and the J segment 2 bases; nucleotides outside the gene matches: 8. The CDR3 reads CASSSAGTETYNEQFF. The DNA for the CDR3 is TGTGCCAGCAGTTCGGCCGGGACAGAAACCTACAATGAGCAGTTCTTC.

The chain carries TRBV15 and TRBJ2-7, with TRBD2 identical over 7 bases. V trimming: 0 bases; J trimming: 4 bases; junction bases outside the gene matches: 12. CDR3 length: 17 amino acids. The germline V gene encodes CDR1 LNHNV and CDR2 YYDKDF (reference sequence). Here the CDR3 reads CATSREEAGASGYEQYF. CDR3 DNA: TGTGCCACCAGCAGAGAGGAGGCGGGAGCGTCGGGATACGAGCAGTACTTC.

The gene calls are TRBV7-8 and TRBJ2-7; D is ambiguous. Trimming cost V 5 bases and J 3 bases, with 14 bases left between them. This CDR3 has 14 amino acids. The germline gives CDR1 SGHVS, CDR2 FQNEAQ. CDR3 protein: CASSPRTENYEQYF. CDR3 DNA sequence: TGTGCCAGCAGCCCCCGGACGGAGAACTACGAGCAGTACTTC.

In nucleotides, the CDR3 is TGCGCCAGCAGCCCAGGAGTGGGAAACGGGGAGCTGTTTTTT. It yields the protein CASSPGVGNGELFF. V usage is TRBV5-1 and J usage is TRBJ2-2; the D is unclear. The germline V gene has CDR1 SGHRS and CDR2 YFSETQ. The ends were cut back, 4 bases at V and 7 bases at J, with 14 bases in the middle. The CDR3 is made up of 14 amino acids.

The chain employs TRBV7-3 and TRBJ2-1; the match to TRBD2 covers 8 bases. V was pared by 5 bases and J by 5 bases, with 8 bases of the junction left unmatched. The germline V gene encodes CDR1 SGHTA and CDR2 FQGTGA. The CDR3 consists of 15 residues. CDR3 nucleotides: TGTGCCAGCAGCCGTCGGGAGGGAGAGAACAATGAGCAGTTCTTC. Translating gives CASSRREGENNEQFF.

The chain combines TRBV28 with TRBJ2-7; 9 nucleotides align to TRBD2. Per germline, CDR1 MDHEN and CDR2 SYDVKM. Germline trimming cut 2 bases from V and 3 bases from J; bases unmatched to any gene: 8. This CDR3 is 16 amino acids long. In DNA, the CDR3 is TGTGCCAGCAGTTTAAGTTGGCGGGAGGGCCTCTACGAGCAGTACTTC. Its protein is CASSLSWREGLYEQYF. Based on the CDR3 plus reference TRBV28 and TRBJ2-7, the full variable domain is DVKVTQSSRYLVKRTGEKVFLECVQDMDHENMFWYRQDPGLGLRLIYFSYDVKMKEKGDIPEGYSVSREKKERFSLILESASTNQTSMYLCASSLSWREGLYEQYFGPGTRLTVT.

The chain uses TRBV18 and TRBJ1-1, with D possibly being TRBD1 (6 bases). The CDR3 is 13 residues long. Germline CDR1 KGHSH, CDR2 LQKENI. Trimming stripped 4 bases from V and 5 bases from J, with 11 bases between. CDR3 sequence (DNA): TGTGCCAGCTCACTAACAGGGTGGACTGAAGCTTTCTTT. Amino acid sequence: CASSLTGWTEAFF.

This clone was recorded only once. Other DNA sequences in the same sample also yield this CDR3. The chain links TRBV7-9 to TRBJ1-3, with TRBD1 matching over 11 bases. Germline CDR1 SEHNR, CDR2 FQNEAQ (reference sequence). The CDR3 runs to 17 residues. The V segment lost 4 bases and the J segment 0 bases; nucleotides outside the gene matches: 5. Here the CDR3 reads CASSSGQGALSGNTIYF. The CDR3 DNA sequence: TGTGCCAGCAGCTCCGGACAGGGGGCACTCTCTGGAAACACCATATATTTT.

This rearrangement joins TRBV29-1 to TRBJ1-1, with 10 nucleotides matching TRBD1. The junction had 21 bases not matched to a gene; V was cut back by 7 bases and J by 1 base. The CDR3 sequence is 19 residues long. Germline values: CDR1 SQVTM, CDR2 ANQGSEA. CDR3 loop: CSAKRSTGGVGLSNTEAFF. The CDR3 nucleotides read TGCAGCGCCAAACGATCGACAGGGGGCGTAGGTTTGTCGAACACTGAAGCTTTCTTT. The whole variable domain, filled in from reference TRBV29-1 and TRBJ1-1, reads SAVISQKPSRDICQRGTSLTIQCQVDSQVTMMFWYRQQPGQSLTLIATANQGSEATYESGFVIDKFPISRPNLTFSTLTVSNMSPEDSSIYLCSAKRSTGGVGLSNTEAFFGQGTRLTVV.

The chain combines TRBV30 with TRBJ2-7; 7 nucleotides align to TRBD2. CDR1 is GTSNPN, CDR2 SVGIG, per germline (reference sequence). V shed 3 bases, J shed 0 bases, and the junction held 11 bases outside the gene matches. The length of the CDR3 is 16 residues. CDR3 amino acids: CAWSDTGDYLSYEQYF. CDR3 DNA sequence: TGTGCCTGGAGCGACACCGGGGACTACCTCTCCTACGAGCAGTACTTC.